The T cell receptor (beta chain) described here comes from a study of cytomegalovirus exposure and HLA in healthy donors. In the study overall: Earlier, some 200 million T cells were analyzed, and some 120 million unique TCR beta sequences were found among them. General study points: Later analysis placed DRB1 highest and HLA-C lowest in TCR association rates, which differed by HLA locus. In a later analysis, specific HLA alleles were associated with more than 15,000 TCR beta sequences at a 0.05 false discovery rate.

Germline V CDR1 and CDR2: LNHDA, SQIVND (reference sequence). The CDR3 is 13 residues long. Trimming left V 3 bases short and J 2 bases short, with 8 bases between. Worth noting for this clone: The target antigen is unknown.

The PCR was carried out with 60 Vbeta primers and 13 Jbeta primers. This table comes from immunoSEQ multiplex PCR, and its TCRdb copy is limited to in-frame clones, with some not included. Recorded for this sample: around 76,000 clones. This chain connects TRBV19 to TRBJ2-7, with D possibly matching TRBD2 (5 bases). The sequence derives from a middle-aged man in good health and CMV-seronegative. The specimen was PBMCs. This CDR3 reads CASSMALAYEQYF. CDR3 nucleotides: TGTGCCAGTAGTATGGCACTAGCCTACGAGCAGTACTTC.